The 30 T cell receptor beta chains reported below all come from one sample, sequenced in a study of hypomethylating agent response in myelodysplastic syndrome. Some clones are missing from TCRdb's copy, which holds only in-frame ones; the method was immunoSEQ multiplex PCR. Found here are several thousand clones, 81% of them singletons; the top ten hold around 14%. Source: bone marrow, taken before or after starting hypomethylating agent treatment for myelodysplastic syndrome (not recorded which). The origin of the receptors is a human donor with myelodysplastic syndrome.

This chain connects TRBV6-5 to TRBJ2-5, with D possibly TRBD1 on 6 matching bases. The better agreement between TRBJ2-7 and the DNA end casts doubt on the J call. CDR1 and CDR2 (germline): MNHEY, SVGAGI. This CDR3 has 15 residues. The CDR3: CASSYFLDSSYEQYF. The CDR3 nucleotides read TGTGCCAGCAGTTACTTTTTGGACAGCTCCTACGAGCAGTACTTC.

The J gene is TRBJ2-2, the V gene TRBV9; tentative D call: TRBD1 (5 bases). This CDR3 is built from 16 residues. V shed 0 bases and J shed 0 bases, with 9 bases lying between them. The germline V gene has CDR1 SGDLS and CDR2 YYNGEE. Here the CDR3 DNA reads TGTGCCAGCAGCGTAGCCGGACACTCGAACACCGGGGAGCTGTTTTTT. Its translation: CASSVAGHSNTGELFF.

Here the CDR3 reads CASSRGGNPGELFF. DNA for the CDR3: TGCGCCAGCAGCCGAGGGGGAAATCCCGGGGAGCTGTTTTTT. The chain uses TRBV5-1 and TRBJ2-2, with D perhaps TRBD1 (6 bases). There are 14 residues in the CDR3. Trimming stripped 4 bases from V and 6 bases from J, with 13 bases between. Germline V gene lookup returns CDR1 SGHRS and CDR2 YFSETQ.

CDR3 in DNA: TGTGCCAGCAGCTTTCGGACAGGAGCAAACACCATATATTTT. As protein: CASSFRTGANTIYF. V and J are TRBV5-8 and TRBJ1-3; TRBD1 agrees at 7 bases. Germline-derived CDR1 and CDR2 are SGHTS and YDEGEE. J lost 6 bases, V lost 2 bases, and 5 bases had no gene match. CDR3 length equals 14 residues.

This chain uses TRBV9 with TRBJ1-1; perhaps TRBD1 as D (5 bases). The CDR3 spans 15 residues. Trimming stripped 4 bases from V and 5 bases from J, with 18 bases between. Germline V gene lookup returns CDR1 SGDLS and CDR2 YYNGEE. CDR3 DNA sequence: TGTGCCAGCAGCCCCTCGAGCCAGGGAGGGACTGAAGCTTTCTTT. It translates to CASSPSSQGGTEAFF.

The V gene is TRBV6-5, the J gene TRBJ1-2; 7 bases align to TRBD1. The germline V gene encodes CDR1 MNHEY and CDR2 SVGAGI. The J segment lost 4 bases and the V segment lost 0 bases, leaving 8 bases of the junction unmatched. This CDR3 is 16 amino acids long. DNA for the CDR3: TGTGCCAGCAGTTACTCGAATCCTGCAGGGGGCTATGGCTACACCTTC. This sequence encodes CASSYSNPAGGYGYTF.

This clone was counted a single time. Here the CDR3 DNA reads TGTGCCAGCAGCGGGGAAATCGCGAACACCGGGGAGCTGTTTTTT. Translation gives CASSGEIANTGELFF. V usage is TRBV7-9 and J usage is TRBJ2-2; D is ambiguous. CDR3 length: 15 amino acids. V gave up 5 bases and J gave up 0 bases, with 10 bases separating them. Germline lookup yields CDR1 SEHNR and CDR2 FQNEAQ (reference sequence).

This sequence joins TRBV10-2 and TRBJ1-1; D remains ambiguous. The V gene lost 5 bases and the J gene lost 7 bases, with 11 bases spanning the gap. The CDR3 length is 12 residues. The germline gives CDR1 WSHSY, CDR2 SAAADI. The CDR3 is CASSPGRIEAFF. CDR3 nucleotide sequence: TGCGCCAGCAGTCCCGGACGGATTGAAGCTTTCTTT.

This chain connects TRBV2 to TRBJ2-7; 9 bases are a match to TRBD1. The trim removed 9 bases at V and 4 bases at J, leaving 7 bases unmatched. CDR1 is SNHLY and CDR2 is FYNNEI in the germline V gene. The CDR3 extends over 13 amino acids. The CDR3 coding sequence is TGTGCCAGTACAGGGGGCCTTTTGTACGAGCAGTACTTC. It yields the protein CASTGGLLYEQYF.

The chain joins TRBV5-4 to TRBJ1-3; 8 nucleotides align to TRBD1. The CDR3 extends over 16 amino acids. Trimming cost V 2 bases and J 3 bases; bases outside gene matches: 7. The germline gives CDR1 SGHNT, CDR2 YYREEE (reference sequence). In DNA form, the CDR3 reads TGTGCCAGCAGCTTTACTCAGGGGGCGGTTGGAAACACCATATATTTT. As protein: CASSFTQGAVGNTIYF.

The V call is TRBV11-2, the J call TRBJ2-2; the D gene could be TRBD1 or TRBD2 (6 bases each). The germline V and J ends were trimmed by 7 bases and 4 bases, with 22 bases remaining between them. Germline assignment: CDR1 SGHAT and CDR2 FQNNGV. The CDR3 has 17 amino acids. Written as DNA, the CDR3 is TGTGCCAGCACCGTAATCGGAGGAGGGGGAATCACCGGGGAGCTGTTTTTT. Translating it yields CASTVIGGGGITGELFF.

Worth noting for this clone: At one boundary the junction diverges from the germline segment, which might be a read error. V and J are TRBV29-1 and TRBJ1-1; 10 bases fit TRBD1. Per the germline V gene, CDR1 is SQVTM and CDR2 is ANQGSEA. This CDR3 contains 15 residues. The chain's CDR3 is CSAEDRGRRPTEAFF. The CDR3 bases are TGCAGCGCTGAAGACAGGGGGCGCCGGCCCACTGAAGCTTTCTTT.

This clone was recorded once. The rearrangement joins TRBV29-1 to TRBJ1-2; D not resolved. This CDR3 is 15 amino acids long. V lost 6 bases and J lost 4, with 21 bases in between. Germline loops: CDR1 SQVTM, CDR2 ANQGSEA. CDR3 loop: CSVANTGRPGYGYTF. In nucleotides, the CDR3 is TGCAGCGTGGCCAACACCGGGAGGCCGGGCTATGGCTACACCTTC. Filled out from reference TRBV29-1 and TRBJ1-2, the complete variable domain reads SAVISQKPSRDICQRGTSLTIQCQVDSQVTMMFWYRQQPGQSLTLIATANQGSEATYESGFVIDKFPISRPNLTFSTLTVSNMSPEDSSIYLCSVANTGRPGYGYTFGSGTRLTVV.

The chain carries TRBV4-2 and TRBJ1-6; D perhaps matches TRBD1 (5 bases). CDR1 is LGHNA, CDR2 YNFKEQ, per germline. CDR3 length equals 15 residues. V was cut by 3 bases and J by 8 bases, with 14 bases left in between. CDR3 coding DNA: TGTGCCAGCAGCCAGGTAGCAGGGACGCATTCACCCCTCCACTTT. Amino acids: CASSQVAGTHSPLHF.

CDR3 bases: TGTGCCACCGGGCAATCCCAAGAGACCCAGTACTTC. Its protein product is CATGQSQETQYF. The V call is TRBV15, the J call TRBJ2-5; D gene uncertain. Trimming shortened V by 8 bases and J by 1 base, and 8 bases separated the two germline ends. This CDR3 region has 12 residues. Germline assignment: CDR1 LNHNV and CDR2 YYDKDF (reference sequence).

The chain recombines TRBV5-1 with TRBJ1-3, with D perhaps TRBD1 (5 bases). This CDR3 has 15 residues. Deletions cut 4 bases from V and 4 bases from J, with 15 bases between. CDR1 is SGHRS, CDR2 YFSETQ, per germline. The CDR3 sequence: CASSPNGGNGNTIYF. As DNA, the CDR3 is TGCGCCAGCAGCCCGAATGGGGGTAACGGAAACACCATATATTTT. Looking up the rest from reference TRBV5-1 and TRBJ1-3 gives the full variable domain: KAGVTQTPRYLIKTRGQQVTLSCSPISGHRSVSWYQQTPGQGLQFLFEYFSETQRNKGNFPGRFSGRQFSNSRSEMNVSTLELGDSALYLCASSPNGGNGNTIYFGEGSWLTVV.

The chain joins TRBV7-9 to TRBJ1-2; 10 nucleotides line up with TRBD1. Germline CDR1 is SEHNR and CDR2 is FQNEAQ (reference sequence). The CDR3 has 13 residues. Trimming took 6 bases from V and 5 from J; bases not matched to a gene: 3. The CDR3 DNA follows: TGTGCCAGCAGTTTGGGACAGGGGTATGGCTACACCTTC. Amino acid sequence: CASSLGQGYGYTF.

The chain combines TRBV2 with TRBJ2-7, with D hard to call. The CDR3 totals 15 residues. CDR1 is SNHLY, CDR2 FYNNEI, per germline. Trimming stripped 7 bases from V and 1 base from J, with 17 bases between. CDR3 nucleotide sequence: TGTGCCAGCATTTATCAGGCGGCGGTTTCCTACGAGCAGTACTTC. Translating gives CASIYQAAVSYEQYF.

The chain recombines TRBV7-9 with TRBJ1-1; D uncertain. Trimming stripped 6 bases from V and 1 base from J, with 12 bases between. CDR1 and CDR2 from the germline V gene are SEHNR and FQNEAQ (reference sequence). This CDR3 region has 14 residues. The CDR3 DNA sequence: TGTGCCAGCAGGTCGGGCGGTAAGAACACTGAAGCTTTCTTT. This translates into CASRSGGKNTEAFF. Drawing the rest from reference TRBV7-9 and TRBJ1-1, the complete variable domain is DTGVSQNPRHKITKRGQNVTFRCDPISEHNRLYWYRQTLGQGPEFLTYFQNEAQLEKSRLLSDRFSAERPKGSFSTLEIQRTEQGDSAMYLCASRSGGKNTEAFFGQGTRLTVV.

The rearrangement joins TRBV11-1 to TRBJ2-7, with a weak D call TRBD1 (6 bases). The CDR3 is 12 residues long. Germline V gene sequence: CDR1 SGHAT, CDR2 FQDESV (reference sequence). The V and J ends lost 5 bases and 5 bases respectively, with 10 bases between them. CDR3 bases: TGTGCCAGCAGCCTCAACAGGGACGAGCAGTACTTC. This codes for CASSLNRDEQYF.

This clone has a single count. The chain's CDR3 is CASGAGLGTGELFF. The CDR3 nucleotides read TGTGCTAGTGGCGCGGGATTGGGCACCGGGGAGCTGTTTTTT. J is TRBJ2-2 and V is TRBV12-5, with D perhaps TRBD2 (6 bases). Trimming cost V 6 bases and J 4 bases, with 12 bases left between them. Germline loops: CDR1 LGHNT, CDR2 FRNRAP. The CDR3 contains 14 residues.

The V call is TRBV29-1, the J call TRBJ2-3, with TRBD1 matching over 9 bases. The ends lost 5 bases at V and 3 bases at J; junction bases unmatched: 3. The CDR3 runs to 13 residues. Germline-derived CDR1 and CDR2 are SQVTM and ANQGSEA. The CDR3 DNA reads as TGCAGCGTTTACGGACAGGGGACAGATACGCAGTATTTT. This codes for CSVYGQGTDTQYF.

The chain uses TRBV19 and TRBJ1-6, with D possibly matching TRBD1 (6 bases). Trimming stripped 3 bases from V and 8 bases from J, with 11 bases between. CDR3 length equals 14 residues. Looked up from germline, CDR1 is LNHDA and CDR2 is SQIVND (reference sequence). This CDR3 reads CASSIRDTDSPLHF. CDR3 nucleotides: TGTGCCAGTAGTATCAGGGACACGGATTCACCCCTCCACTTT.

This clone was seen just once. The chain combines TRBV29-1 with TRBJ2-2, with TRBD2 matching over 9 bases. V trimming: 8 bases; J trimming: 6 bases; junction bases outside the gene matches: 13. CDR1 is SQVTM, CDR2 ANQGSEA, per germline. There are 15 residues in the CDR3. The CDR3 reads CSPEPGLAPPGELFF. In DNA form, the CDR3 reads TGCAGCCCAGAACCGGGACTAGCACCCCCCGGGGAGCTGTTTTTT.

About this clone: Mismatch with germline at one junction end may stem from a read error. The chain couples TRBV29-1 to TRBJ2-5; D perhaps matches TRBD1 (6 bases). The CDR3 covers 15 residues. CDR1 is SQVTM and CDR2 is ANQGSEA in the germline V gene. CDR3: CSAEPEGHPQGTQYF. CDR3 bases: TGCAGCGCTGAACCCGAGGGACATCCTCAGGGGACCCAGTACTTC.

V and J are TRBV2 and TRBJ2-4, with D possibly called TRBD1 or TRBD2 (6 bases each). Trimming took 11 bases from V and 6 from J, leaving 8 bases between them. CDR1 and CDR2 (germline): SNHLY, FYNNEI. This CDR3 region has 10 residues. CDR3 sequence: CAGGGNIQYF. CDR3 bases: TGTGCCGGAGGGGGAAACATTCAGTACTTC.

This chain links TRBV18 with TRBJ2-4, with TRBD1 matching over 8 bases. The length of the CDR3 is 14 residues. CDR1 is KGHSH, CDR2 LQKENI, per germline. V was clipped by 5 bases and J by 8 bases; unmatched bases: 8. Here the CDR3 reads CASSSQGADDIQYF. The CDR3 nucleotides read TGTGCCAGCTCATCGCAGGGGGCGGATGACATTCAGTACTTC.

The V and J genes are TRBV7-2 and TRBJ1-2; no clear D. Looked up from germline, CDR1 is SGHTA and CDR2 is FQGNSA. V was trimmed by 1 base and J by 7 bases, leaving 10 bases between them. This CDR3 spans 13 amino acids. CDR3 bases: TGTGCCAGCAGCTTAGAGAAAACGGGTGGCTACACCTTC. Residues: CASSLEKTGGYTF.

Notes on this clone: The junction differs from germline at one of its ends, possibly a read error. The chain recombines TRBV6-1 with TRBJ1-5; D ambiguous. Germline V CDR1 and CDR2: MNHNS, SASEGT. The length of the CDR3 is 14 residues. This CDR3 is CASSEGEGNQPQHF. CDR3 in DNA: TGTGCCAGCAGTGAAGGGGAAGGCAACCAGCCCCAGCATTTT.

The rearrangement links TRBV5-4 to TRBJ2-3; D is possibly TRBD1 (5 bases). V lost 1 base and J 4 bases, leaving 10 bases between the germline ends. The CDR3 extends over 14 amino acids. Germline CDR1 is SGHNT and CDR2 is YYREEE (reference sequence). CDR3 sequence (DNA): TGTGCCAGCAGCTTGCAGGGTTCATCAGATACGCAGTATTTT. Its translation: CASSLQGSSDTQYF.